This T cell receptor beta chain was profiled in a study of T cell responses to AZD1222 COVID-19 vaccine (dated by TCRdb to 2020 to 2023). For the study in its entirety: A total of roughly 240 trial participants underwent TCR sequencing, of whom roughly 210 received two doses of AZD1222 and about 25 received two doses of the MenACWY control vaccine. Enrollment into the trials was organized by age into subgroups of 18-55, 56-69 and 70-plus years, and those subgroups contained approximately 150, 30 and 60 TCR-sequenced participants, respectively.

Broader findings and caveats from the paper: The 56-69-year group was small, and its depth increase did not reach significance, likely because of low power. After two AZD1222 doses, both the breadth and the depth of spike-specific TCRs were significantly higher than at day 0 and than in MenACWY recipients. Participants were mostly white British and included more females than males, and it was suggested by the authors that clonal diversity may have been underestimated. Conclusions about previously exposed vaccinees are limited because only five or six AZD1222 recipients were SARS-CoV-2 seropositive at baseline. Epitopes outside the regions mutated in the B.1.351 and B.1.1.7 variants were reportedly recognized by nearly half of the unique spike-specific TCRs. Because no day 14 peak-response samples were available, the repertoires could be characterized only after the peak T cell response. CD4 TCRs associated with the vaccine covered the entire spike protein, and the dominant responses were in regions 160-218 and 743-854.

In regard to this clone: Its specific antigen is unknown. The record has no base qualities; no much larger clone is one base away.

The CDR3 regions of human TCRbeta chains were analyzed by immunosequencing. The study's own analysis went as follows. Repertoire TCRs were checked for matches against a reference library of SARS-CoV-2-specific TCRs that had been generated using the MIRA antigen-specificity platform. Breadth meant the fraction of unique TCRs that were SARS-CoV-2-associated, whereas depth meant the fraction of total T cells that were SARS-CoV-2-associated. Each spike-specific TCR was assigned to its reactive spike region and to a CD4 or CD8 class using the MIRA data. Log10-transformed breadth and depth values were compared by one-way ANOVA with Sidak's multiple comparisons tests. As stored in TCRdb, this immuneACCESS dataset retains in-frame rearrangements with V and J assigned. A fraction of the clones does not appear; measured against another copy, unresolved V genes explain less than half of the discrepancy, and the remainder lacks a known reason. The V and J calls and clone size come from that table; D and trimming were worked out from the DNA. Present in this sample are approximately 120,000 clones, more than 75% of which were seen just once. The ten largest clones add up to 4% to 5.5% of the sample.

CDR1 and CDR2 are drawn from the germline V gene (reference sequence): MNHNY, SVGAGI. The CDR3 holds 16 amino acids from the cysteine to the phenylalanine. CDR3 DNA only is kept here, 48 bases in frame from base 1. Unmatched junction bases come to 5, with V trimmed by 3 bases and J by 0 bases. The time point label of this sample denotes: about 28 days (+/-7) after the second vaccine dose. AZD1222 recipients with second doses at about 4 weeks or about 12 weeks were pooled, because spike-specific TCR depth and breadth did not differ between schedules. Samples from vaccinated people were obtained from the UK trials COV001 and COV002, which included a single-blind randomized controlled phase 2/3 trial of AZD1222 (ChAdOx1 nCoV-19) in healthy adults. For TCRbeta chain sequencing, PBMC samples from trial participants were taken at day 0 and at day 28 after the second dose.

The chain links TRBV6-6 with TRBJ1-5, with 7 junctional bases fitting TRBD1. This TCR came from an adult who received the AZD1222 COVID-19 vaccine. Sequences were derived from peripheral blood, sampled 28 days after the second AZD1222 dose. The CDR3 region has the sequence CASSYDRDYSNQPQHF. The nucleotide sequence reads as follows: TGTGCCAGCAGTTATGACAGGGACTATAGCAATCAGCCCCAGCATTTT.